This T cell receptor (beta chain) was identified during a study of blood T cell repertoires in COVID-19. Overall study context: Samples came from the United States, Italy and Spain, spanning acute and convalescent COVID-19.

Those enrolled, adults aged 18 to 89 years, came from around 24 US areas. Two negative PCRs, clearance, or symptom resolution had been documented for recovered Cohort 3 donors. The V and J ends lost 5 bases and 2 bases, in that order; junction bases with no gene match: 7. This CDR3 region has 15 residues. Germline lookup yields CDR1 LNHDA and CDR2 SQIVND (reference sequence). The data were produced by immunoSEQ multiplex PCR, yet TCRdb's version contains in-frame clones alone and is incomplete. The sample lists roughly 320,000 clones, about nine tenths occurring once. This TCR was sampled from a man between 25 and 39 years old who had recovered from COVID-19. V gene TRBV19 combines with J gene TRBJ2-7; 9 bases are a match to TRBD2. Material for sequencing was PBMCs or T cells enriched from blood (not recorded which). CDR3 sequence reads: CASSAFSGGPYEQYF. For the CDR3, the DNA is TGTGCCAGTAGTGCCTTTAGCGGGGGACCCTACGAGCAGTACTTC.